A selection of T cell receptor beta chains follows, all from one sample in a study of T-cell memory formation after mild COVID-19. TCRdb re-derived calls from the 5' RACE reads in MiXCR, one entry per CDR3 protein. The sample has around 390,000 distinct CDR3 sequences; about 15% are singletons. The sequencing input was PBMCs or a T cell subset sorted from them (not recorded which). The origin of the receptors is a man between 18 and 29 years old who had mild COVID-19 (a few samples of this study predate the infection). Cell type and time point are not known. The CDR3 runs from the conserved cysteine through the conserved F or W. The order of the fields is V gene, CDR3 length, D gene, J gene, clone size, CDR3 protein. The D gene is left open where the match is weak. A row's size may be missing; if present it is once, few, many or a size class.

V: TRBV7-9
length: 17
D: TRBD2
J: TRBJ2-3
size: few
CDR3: CASSVDYSGGPVYTQYF

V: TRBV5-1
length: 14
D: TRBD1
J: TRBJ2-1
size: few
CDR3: CASSQPGQGYEQFF

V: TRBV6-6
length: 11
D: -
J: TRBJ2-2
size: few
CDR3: CASKWTGELFF

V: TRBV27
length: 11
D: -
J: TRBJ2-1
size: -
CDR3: CASAFQRWLFF

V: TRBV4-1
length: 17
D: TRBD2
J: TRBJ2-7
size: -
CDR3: CASSQRGLAGTSYEQYF

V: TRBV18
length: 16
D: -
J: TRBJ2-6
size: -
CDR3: CASSPQGGPGANVLTF

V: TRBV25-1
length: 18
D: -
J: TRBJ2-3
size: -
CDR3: CASSELGGGVSSEDTQYF

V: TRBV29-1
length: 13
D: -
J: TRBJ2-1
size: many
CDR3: CSVERLAGVEQFF

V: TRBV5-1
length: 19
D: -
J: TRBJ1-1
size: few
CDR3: CASSLRGNLASLGNTEAFF

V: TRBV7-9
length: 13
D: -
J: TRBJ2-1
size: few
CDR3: CASSPLARAKQFF

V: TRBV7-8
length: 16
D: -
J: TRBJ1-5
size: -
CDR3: CASSLAVTEGDQPQHF

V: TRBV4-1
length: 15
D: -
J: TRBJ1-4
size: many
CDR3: CASSPPNGLNEKLFF

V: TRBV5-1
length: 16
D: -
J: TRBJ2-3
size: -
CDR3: CASKLVENTLTDTQYF

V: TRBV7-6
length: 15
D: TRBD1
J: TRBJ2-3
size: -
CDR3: CASSLRDRGTDTQYF

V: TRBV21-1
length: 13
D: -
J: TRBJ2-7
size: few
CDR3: CASSKVRSYEQYF

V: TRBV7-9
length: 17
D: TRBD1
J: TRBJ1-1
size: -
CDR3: CASSRPGDRGMNTEAFF

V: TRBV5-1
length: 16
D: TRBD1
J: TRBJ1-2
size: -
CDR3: CASSPGGTGAGYGYTF

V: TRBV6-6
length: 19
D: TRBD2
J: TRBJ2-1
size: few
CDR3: CASSYPNLAGGSSYNEQFF

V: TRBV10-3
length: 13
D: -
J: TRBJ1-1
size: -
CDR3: CAISRTVSTEAFF

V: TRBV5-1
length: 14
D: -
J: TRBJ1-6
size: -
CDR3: CASSLDSRNSPLHF

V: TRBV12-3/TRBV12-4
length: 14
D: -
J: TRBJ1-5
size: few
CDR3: CASTGQGDNQPQHF

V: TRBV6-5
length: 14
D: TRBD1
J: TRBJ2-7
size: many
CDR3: CASSPRDRGYEQYF

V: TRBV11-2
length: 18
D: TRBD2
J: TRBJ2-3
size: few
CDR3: CASSRGLAGGQSTDTQYF

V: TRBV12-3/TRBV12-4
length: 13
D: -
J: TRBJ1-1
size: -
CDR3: CASRRQLNTEAFF

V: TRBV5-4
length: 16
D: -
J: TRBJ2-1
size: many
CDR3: CASSLGGFRGDNEQFF

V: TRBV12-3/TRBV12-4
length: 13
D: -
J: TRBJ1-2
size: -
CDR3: CASSPDQIRGYTF